This paragraph reports one T cell receptor (beta chain). This specimen belongs to a study of blood T cell repertoires in COVID-19. Study-wide context: The origin of the acute and convalescent COVID-19 samples was the United States, Italy and Spain.

Trimming took off 1 base at V and 4 bases at J, with 5 bases between the two ends. Germline loops: CDR1 LGHDT, CDR2 YNNKEL (reference sequence). The CDR3 is 13 amino acids. Sequenced by immunoSEQ multiplex PCR; TCRdb stores in-frame clones only, minus some. The sample lists roughly 200,000 clones, 70% to 90% occurring once. The sequenced material came from peripheral blood. The V gene is TRBV3-1 (or the pseudogene TRBV3-2), the J gene TRBJ1-5; D is undetermined. This clonotype was obtained from a person aged 65 to 79 with COVID-19, enrolled during active disease. The CDR3 loop is CASSQVPNQPQHF. The DNA for the CDR3 is TGTGCCAGCAGCCAAGTTCCAAATCAGCCCCAGCATTTT.